These 5 T cell receptor beta chains came from one sample sequenced in a study of blood T cells in healthy people across ages. PCR was performed a second time for roughly 7 to 11 cycles using a sample-barcoded 5' primer and a J-beta primer mix. TCRdb passed the 5' RACE reads through MiXCR, listing each CDR3 protein once. Among 800,000 or so distinct CDR3 sequences listed, less than 80% were seen once. Source material: blood. The receptors were gathered from a man aged 25-45 years in good health.

This clonotype was found a few times. The gene calls are TRBV2 and TRBJ2-7; 8 bases match TRBD1. This CDR3 has 13 residues. With V trimmed by 6 bases and J by 4 bases, 5 bases remained unmatched. The germline CDR1 and CDR2 sequences are SNHLY and FYNNEI. CDR3 in amino acids: CASRDGTGYEQYF. CDR3 in DNA: TGTGCCAGCAGGGATGGGACAGGATACGAGCAGTACTTC.

V is TRBV9 and J is TRBJ2-4, with D perhaps assigned TRBD1 or TRBD2 (7 bases each). The CDR3 runs 16 residues. Germline V gives CDR1 SGDLS, CDR2 YYNGEE. Trimming cost V 0 bases and J 6 bases, with 16 bases left between them. CDR3 sequence reads: CASSVGAGEGANIQYF. CDR3 bases: TGTGCCAGCAGCGTAGGGGCAGGGGAGGGGGCAAACATTCAGTACTTC. Full variable domain (remainder filled in from reference TRBV9 and TRBJ2-4): DSGVTQTPKHLITATGQRVTLRCSPRSGDLSVYWYQQSLDQGLQFLIQYYNGEERAKGNILERFSAQQFPDLHSELNLSSLELGDSALYFCASSVGAGEGANIQYFGAGTRLSVL.

V is TRBV7-2 and J is TRBJ1-6, with 7 bases lining up with TRBD1. The trim removed 1 base at V and 9 bases at J, leaving 12 bases unmatched. The CDR3 length is 17 residues. Germline V gene data show CDR1 as SGHTA and CDR2 as FQGNSA. The CDR3 is CASSLGRPGAGGSPLHF. CDR3 nucleotides: TGTGCCAGCAGCTTAGGGAGGCCGGGGGCAGGGGGTTCACCCCTCCACTTT.

The rearrangement uses TRBV7-2 and TRBJ2-3; possible D gene TRBD1, 5 bases. Per germline, CDR1 SGHTA and CDR2 FQGNSA. V was pared by 2 bases and J by 3 bases, with 12 bases between. This CDR3 comprises 15 residues. DNA for the CDR3: TGTGCCAGCAGCTTAAACTCAGGGTCGACAGATACGCAGTATTTT. Encoded protein: CASSLNSGSTDTQYF.

This chain joins TRBV20-1 and TRBJ2-3; the match to TRBD1 covers 12 bases. CDR1 is DFQATT and CDR2 is SNEGSKA in the germline V gene (reference sequence). After removal of 3 bases from V and 4 bases from J, the junction contained 8 bases not matched to a gene. This CDR3 is built from 16 residues. CDR3 DNA: TGCAGTGCTAGGACACCGGGACAGGGGGCCGCAGATACGCAGTATTTT. This translates into CSARTPGQGAADTQYF.